The source of this TCR beta chain is a study of Ad26.COV2.S vaccination and SARS-CoV-2 variants. The study, taken as a whole, reports: The TCR breadth and depth analyses may have understated or missed part of the total T cell responses. In vaccinated individuals, spike-specific CD8+ and CD4+ T cell responses reportedly displayed substantial breadth.

Germline-derived CDR1 and CDR2 are MNHEY and SMNVEV (reference sequence). V was shortened by 6 bases and J by 14 bases, with 23 bases between the two germline ends. This CDR3 is 14 amino acids long. As to this clone: Its antigen is not identified.

Here immunoSEQ multiplex PCR was the method, and the copy in TCRdb shows in-frame clones only, minus some. The sample lists more than 150,000 clones; around 88% were seen once. This chain links TRBV27 with TRBJ2-1, with D possibly being TRBD1 or TRBD2 (5 bases each). This sequence originates from a human donor who had recovered from COVID-19. The sequences come from peripheral blood, collected after recovery from COVID-19. As DNA, the CDR3 is TGTGCCAGCAGCCCCGCCGGGACCCCTGGCGGAAAGTTCTTC. Translation gives CASSPAGTPGGKFF.